This TCR beta chain was observed in a study of CD4 T cell repertoires in COVID-19. General study points: Some SARS-CoV-2 clonotypes, between about 7 and 28%, recurred in SARS-CoV and/or HKU1 cultures. Two or all three memory subsets shared several highly expanded SARS-CoV-2-reactive clonotypes.

In regard to this clone: Its matching antigen is unknown.

The memory T cells were sequenced right after ex vivo isolation, without culture. Germline values: CDR1 LNHDA, CDR2 SQIVND (reference sequence). J was trimmed by 3 bases and V by 2 bases; bases with no gene match: 4. This CDR3 is built from 16 residues. Measured with immunoSEQ multiplex PCR; TCRdb has only the in-frame clones, and not every one. In the table there are about 22,000 clones, around 87% of which are singletons. This receptor was identified in a human donor who had COVID-19. The rearrangement joins TRBV19 to TRBJ2-1; 10 bases match TRBD2. The sequences come from central memory CD4+ T cells from blood, collected before the COVID-19 pandemic. CDR3 nucleotide sequence: TGTGCCAGTAGTATACTAGCGGGAGCTCGCTACAATGAGCAGTTCTTC. It yields the protein CASSILAGARYNEQFF. The variable domain in full, with the rest retrieved from reference TRBV19 and TRBJ2-1, is DGGITQSPKYLFRKEGQNVTLSCEQNLNHDAMYWYRQDPGQGLRLIYYSQIVNDFQKGDIAEGYSVSREKKESFPLTVTSAQKNPTAFYLCASSILAGARYNEQFFGPGTRLTVL.